Presented here are 11 T cell receptor beta chains from one specimen sequenced in a study of blood T cell repertoires in COVID-19. The method was immunoSEQ multiplex PCR; TCRdb's version includes in-frame clones alone and lacks a portion of them. The sample gives approximately 380,000 clones, about 85% of which show up once; under 4% is in the top ten. Sequences were obtained from peripheral blood. The receptors were gathered from a woman in her late teens or twenties with acute or convalescent COVID-19.

CDR3 residues: CSVEGGRDGELFF. CDR3 nucleotide sequence: TGCAGCGTTGAAGGCGGGAGGGACGGGGAGCTGTTTTTT. V usage is TRBV29-1 and J usage is TRBJ2-2; TRBD2 matches at 9 bases. Germline V gene lookup returns CDR1 SQVTM and CDR2 ANQGSEA. V trimming: 1 base; J trimming: 7 bases; junction bases outside the gene matches: 1. CDR3 size: 13 residues.

The V gene is TRBV7-7, the J gene TRBJ2-7; 7 bases map to TRBD1. With V trimmed by 0 bases and J by 2 bases, 7 bases remained unmatched. The CDR3 loop spans 16 amino acids. Germline V gives CDR1 SSHAT, CDR2 FNYEAQ (reference sequence). For the CDR3, the DNA is TGTGCCAGCAGCTTAGCGCTAGTGACAGGGCCCTACGAGCAGTACTTC. It encodes CASSLALVTGPYEQYF.

The chain employs TRBV28 and TRBJ1-1; D remains unclear. CDR1 is MDHEN and CDR2 is SYDVKM in the germline V gene. Trimming took off 10 bases at V and 3 bases at J, with 18 bases between the two ends. The CDR3 is 14 residues long. The CDR3 loop is CAIRRSGEDTEAFF. The CDR3, as DNA: TGTGCCATCCGCCGGAGTGGGGAGGACACTGAAGCTTTCTTT.

The J gene is TRBJ1-5, the V gene TRBV7-8, with D perhaps TRBD1 (6 bases). With 5 bases removed from V and 0 bases from J, the gap between germline ends came to 8 bases. From germline, CDR1 is SGHVS and CDR2 FQNEAQ. The CDR3 length is 14 residues. The CDR3 region is CASSPQGSNQPQHF. Here the CDR3 DNA reads TGTGCCAGCAGCCCACAGGGTAGCAATCAGCCCCAGCATTTT.

The chain joins TRBV6-1 to TRBJ1-4, with 7 bases matching TRBD1. V was clipped by 2 bases and J by 5 bases; unmatched bases: 8. Germline assignment: CDR1 MNHNS and CDR2 SASEGT. The CDR3 consists of 16 residues. CDR3 sequence reads: CASSETPGQRNEKLFF. As DNA, the CDR3 is TGTGCCAGCAGTGAAACTCCGGGACAGAGGAATGAAAAACTGTTTTTT.

The rearrangement joins TRBV5-6 to TRBJ2-4, with D maybe TRBD2 (6 bases). V was pared by 5 bases and J by 0 bases, with 15 bases between. There are 16 residues in the CDR3. The germline CDR1 and CDR2 sequences are SGHDT and YYEEEE. The CDR3 nucleotides are TGTGCCAGCAGTGAGACCGGGGGATTAGCCAAAAACATTCAGTACTTC. Protein sequence: CASSETGGLAKNIQYF.

CDR3 nucleotides: TGTGCCTCCCAAGCCAGGCGCCTCTCTAACTATGGCTACACCTTC. It specifies CASQARRLSNYGYTF. The chain employs TRBV28 and TRBJ1-2; D is unclear. CDR1 is MDHEN and CDR2 is SYDVKM in the germline V gene. Trimming cost V 11 bases and J 0 bases, with 19 bases left between them. The CDR3 loop spans 15 amino acids.

This chain joins TRBV20-1 and TRBJ1-1; D call uncertain. The CDR3 sequence is 11 residues long. Germline CDR1 reads DFQATT; CDR2 reads SNEGSKA (reference sequence). Trimming took 0 bases from V and 7 from J, leaving 6 bases between them. The CDR3, as DNA: TGCAGTGCTAGAGACAGAAGTGAAGCTTTCTTT. This codes for CSARDRSEAFF.

This clone was observed a single time. The rearrangement links TRBV12-3 or TRBV12-4 to TRBJ2-7; D call uncertain. V was pared by 1 base and J by 4 bases, with 8 bases between. The length of the CDR3 is 13 residues. The CDR3 reads CASSLGIQYEQYF. The CDR3 nucleotides read TGTGCCAGCAGTTTAGGTATACAGTACGAGCAGTACTTC.

V and J are TRBV5-1 and TRBJ2-2; 8 bases line up with TRBD1. This CDR3 region has 14 residues. Looked up from germline, CDR1 is SGHRS and CDR2 is YFSETQ. V was clipped by 2 bases and J by 4 bases; unmatched bases: 1. CDR3 region: CASSFDRGTGELFF. CDR3 coding DNA: TGCGCCAGCAGCTTCGACAGGGGCACCGGGGAGCTGTTTTTT.

J is TRBJ2-1 and V is TRBV5-1, with 12 bases aligning to TRBD1. The V and J ends lost 5 bases and 10 bases, in that order; junction bases with no gene match: 10. The CDR3 runs 15 residues. Germline V gene lookup returns CDR1 SGHRS and CDR2 YFSETQ. CDR3 protein: CASSPSGQGAGEQFF. CDR3 bases: TGCGCCAGCAGTCCTTCGGGACAGGGGGCGGGGGAGCAGTTCTTC.